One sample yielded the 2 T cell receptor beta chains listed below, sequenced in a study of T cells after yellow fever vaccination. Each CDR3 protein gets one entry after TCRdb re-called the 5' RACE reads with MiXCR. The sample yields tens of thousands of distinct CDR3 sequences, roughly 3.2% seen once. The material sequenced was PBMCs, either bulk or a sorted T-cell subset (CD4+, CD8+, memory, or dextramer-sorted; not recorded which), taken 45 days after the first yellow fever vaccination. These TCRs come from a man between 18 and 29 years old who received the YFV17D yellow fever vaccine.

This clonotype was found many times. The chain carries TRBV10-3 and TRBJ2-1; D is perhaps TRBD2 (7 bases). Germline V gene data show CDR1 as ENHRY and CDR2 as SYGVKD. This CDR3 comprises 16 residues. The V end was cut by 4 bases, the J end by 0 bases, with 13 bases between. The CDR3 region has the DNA TGTGCCATCAGTGTGGGAGGGGGGCCCTCCTACAATGAGCAGTTCTTC. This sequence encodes CAISVGGGPSYNEQFF.

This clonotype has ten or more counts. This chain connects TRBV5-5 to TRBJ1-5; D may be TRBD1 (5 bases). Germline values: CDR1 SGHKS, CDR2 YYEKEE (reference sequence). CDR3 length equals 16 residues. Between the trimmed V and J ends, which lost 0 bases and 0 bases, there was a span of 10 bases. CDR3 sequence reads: CASSLAQGISNQPQHF. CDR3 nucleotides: TGTGCCAGCAGCTTGGCGCAGGGCATTAGCAATCAGCCCCAGCATTTT.